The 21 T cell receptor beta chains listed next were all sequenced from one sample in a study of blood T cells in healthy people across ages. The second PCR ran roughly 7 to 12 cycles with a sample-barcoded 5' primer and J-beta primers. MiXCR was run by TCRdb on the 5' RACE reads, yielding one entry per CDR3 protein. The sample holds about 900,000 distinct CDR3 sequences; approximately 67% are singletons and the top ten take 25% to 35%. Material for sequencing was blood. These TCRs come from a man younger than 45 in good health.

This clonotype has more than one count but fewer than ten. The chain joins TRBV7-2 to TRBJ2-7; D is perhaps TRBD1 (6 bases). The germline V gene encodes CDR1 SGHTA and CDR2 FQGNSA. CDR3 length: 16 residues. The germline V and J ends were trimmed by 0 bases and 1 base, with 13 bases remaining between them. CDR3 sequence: CASSLAFGQYSYEQYF. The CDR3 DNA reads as TGTGCCAGCAGCTTAGCTTTCGGACAGTATTCCTACGAGCAGTACTTC.

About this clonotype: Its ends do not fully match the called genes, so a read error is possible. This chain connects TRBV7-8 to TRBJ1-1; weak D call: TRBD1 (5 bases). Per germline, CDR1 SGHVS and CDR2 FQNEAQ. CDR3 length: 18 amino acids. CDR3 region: CASSLGLFWQGRSTGAFF. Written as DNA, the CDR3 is TGTGCCAGCAGCCTAGGGTTATTTTGGCAGGGACGGAGCACTGGAGCTTTCTTT.

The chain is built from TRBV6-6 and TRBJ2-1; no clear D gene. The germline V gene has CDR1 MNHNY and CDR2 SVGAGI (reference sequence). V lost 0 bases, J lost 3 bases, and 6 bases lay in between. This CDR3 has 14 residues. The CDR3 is CASSYSGFYNEQFF. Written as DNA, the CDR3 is TGTGCCAGCAGTTACTCTGGTTTCTACAATGAGCAGTTCTTC.

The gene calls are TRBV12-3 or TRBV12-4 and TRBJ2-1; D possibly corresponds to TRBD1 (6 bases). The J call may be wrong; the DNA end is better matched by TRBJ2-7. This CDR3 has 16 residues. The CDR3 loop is CASSLMGVHRVGEQYF. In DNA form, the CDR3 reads TGTGCCAGCAGTTTAATGGGGGTTCACAGGGTGGGCGAGCAGTACTTC.

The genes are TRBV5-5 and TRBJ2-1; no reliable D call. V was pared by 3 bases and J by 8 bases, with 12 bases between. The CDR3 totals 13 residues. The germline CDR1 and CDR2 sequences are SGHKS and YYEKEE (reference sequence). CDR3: CASSWVVNYEQFF. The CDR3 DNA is TGTGCCAGCAGCTGGGTGGTGAATTATGAGCAGTTCTTC.

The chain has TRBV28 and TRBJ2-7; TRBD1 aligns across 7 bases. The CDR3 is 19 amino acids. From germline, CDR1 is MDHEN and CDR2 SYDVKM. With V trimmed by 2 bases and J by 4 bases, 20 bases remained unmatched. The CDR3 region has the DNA TGTGCCAGCAGTTTACGTTCTCCGGGACAGATGGTTCTTCGGTACGAGCAGTACTTC. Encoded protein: CASSLRSPGQMVLRYEQYF.

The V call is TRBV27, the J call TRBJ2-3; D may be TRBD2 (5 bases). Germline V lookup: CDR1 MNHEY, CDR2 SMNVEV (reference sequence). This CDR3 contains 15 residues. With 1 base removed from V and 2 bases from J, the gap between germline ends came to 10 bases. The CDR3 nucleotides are TGTGCCAGCAGTTTATATGAGGGTGTCACAGATACGCAGTATTTT. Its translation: CASSLYEGVTDTQYF.

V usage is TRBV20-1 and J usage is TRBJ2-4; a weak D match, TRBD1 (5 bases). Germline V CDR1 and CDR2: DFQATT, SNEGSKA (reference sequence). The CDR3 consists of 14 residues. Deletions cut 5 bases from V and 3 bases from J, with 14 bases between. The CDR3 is CSAPDGAGKNIQYF. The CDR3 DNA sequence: TGCAGTGCTCCCGATGGGGCCGGCAAAAACATTCAGTACTTC.

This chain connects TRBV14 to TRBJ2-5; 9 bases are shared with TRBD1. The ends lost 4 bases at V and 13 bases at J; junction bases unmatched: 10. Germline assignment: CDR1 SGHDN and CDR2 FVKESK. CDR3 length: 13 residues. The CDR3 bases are TGTGCCAGCAGCCTCGGGACAGGGTGGAATTGGTACTTC. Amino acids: CASSLGTGWNWYF.

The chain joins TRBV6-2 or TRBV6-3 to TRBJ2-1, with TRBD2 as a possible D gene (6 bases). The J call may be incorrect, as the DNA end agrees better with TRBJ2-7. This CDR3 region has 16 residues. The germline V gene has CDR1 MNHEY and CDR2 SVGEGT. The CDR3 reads CASSPSSGTPSSEQYF. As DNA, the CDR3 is TGTGCCAGCAGCCCCTCGTCGGGGACTCCGTCTTCCGAGCAGTACTTC.

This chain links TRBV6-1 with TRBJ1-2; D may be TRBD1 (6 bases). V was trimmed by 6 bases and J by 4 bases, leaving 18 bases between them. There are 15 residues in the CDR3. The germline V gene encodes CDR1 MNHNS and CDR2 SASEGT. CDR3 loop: CASRPPHGGGYGYTF. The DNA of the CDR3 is TGTGCCAGCAGACCCCCTCATGGAGGGGGCTATGGCTACACCTTC.

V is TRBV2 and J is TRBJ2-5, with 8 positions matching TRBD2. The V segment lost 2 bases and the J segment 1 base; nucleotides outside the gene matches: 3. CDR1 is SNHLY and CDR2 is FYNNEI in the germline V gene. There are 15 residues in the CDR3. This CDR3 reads CASSEQRGPQETQYF. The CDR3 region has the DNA TGTGCCAGCAGTGAACAGCGGGGGCCCCAAGAGACCCAGTACTTC. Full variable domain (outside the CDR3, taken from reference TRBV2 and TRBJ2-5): EPEVTQTPSHQVTQMGQEVILRCVPISNHLYFYWYRQILGQKVEFLVSFYNNEISEKSEIFDDQFSVERPDGSNFTLKIRSTKLEDSAMYFCASSEQRGPQETQYFGPGTRLLVL.

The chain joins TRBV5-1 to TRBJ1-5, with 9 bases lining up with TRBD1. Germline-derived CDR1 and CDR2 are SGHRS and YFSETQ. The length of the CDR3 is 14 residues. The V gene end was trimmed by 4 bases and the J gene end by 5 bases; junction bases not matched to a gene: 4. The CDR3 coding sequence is TGCGCCAGCAGCCAGGGACAGGGCGATCAGCCCCAGCATTTT. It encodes CASSQGQGDQPQHF.

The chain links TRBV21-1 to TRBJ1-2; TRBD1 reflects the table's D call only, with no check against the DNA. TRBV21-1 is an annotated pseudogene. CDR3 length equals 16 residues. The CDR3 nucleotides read TGTGACAGCAGCAAAGCTCCGGGACAGGGAAACTATGGCTACACCTTC. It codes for CDSSKAPGQGNYGYTF.

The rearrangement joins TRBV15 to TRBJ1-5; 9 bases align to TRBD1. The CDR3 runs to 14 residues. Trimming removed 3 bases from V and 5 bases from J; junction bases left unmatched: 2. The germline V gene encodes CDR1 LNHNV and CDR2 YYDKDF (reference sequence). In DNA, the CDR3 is TGTGCCACCAGCAGGGACAGGGGAGATCAGCCCCAGCATTTT. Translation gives CATSRDRGDQPQHF.

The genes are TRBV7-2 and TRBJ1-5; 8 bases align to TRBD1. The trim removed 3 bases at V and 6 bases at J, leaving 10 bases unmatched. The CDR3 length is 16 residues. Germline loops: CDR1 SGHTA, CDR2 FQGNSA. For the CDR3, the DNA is TGTGCCAGCAGCTTGGGTGGACAGGGAGAGCGTCAGCCCCAGCATTTT. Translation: CASSLGGQGERQPQHF.

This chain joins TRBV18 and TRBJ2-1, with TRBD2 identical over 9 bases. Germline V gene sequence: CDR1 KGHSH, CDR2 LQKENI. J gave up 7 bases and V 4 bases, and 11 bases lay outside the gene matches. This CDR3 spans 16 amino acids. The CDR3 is CASSLAGATTRNEQFF. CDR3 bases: TGTGCCAGCTCACTAGCGGGGGCTACTACTCGTAATGAGCAGTTCTTC.

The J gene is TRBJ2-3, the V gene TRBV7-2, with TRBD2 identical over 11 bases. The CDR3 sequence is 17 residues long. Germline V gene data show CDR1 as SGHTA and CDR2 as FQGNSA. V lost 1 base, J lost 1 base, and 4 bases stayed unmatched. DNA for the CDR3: TGTGCCAGCAGCTTAGGAGCACTAGCGGGGGGCACAGATACGCAGTATTTT. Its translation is CASSLGALAGGTDTQYF.

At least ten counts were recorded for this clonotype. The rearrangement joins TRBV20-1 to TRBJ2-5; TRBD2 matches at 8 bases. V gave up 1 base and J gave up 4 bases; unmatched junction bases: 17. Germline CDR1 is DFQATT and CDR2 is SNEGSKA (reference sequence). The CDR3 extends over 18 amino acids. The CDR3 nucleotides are TGCAGTGCTAGAGTGCTTGGCGCGACTAGCGCGGGGAGAGAGACCCAGTACTTC. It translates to CSARVLGATSAGRETQYF.

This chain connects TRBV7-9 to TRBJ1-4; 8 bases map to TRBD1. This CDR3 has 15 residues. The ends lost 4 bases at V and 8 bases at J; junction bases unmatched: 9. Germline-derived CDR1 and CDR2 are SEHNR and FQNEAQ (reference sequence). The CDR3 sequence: CASSSPPQGEEKLFF. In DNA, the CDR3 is TGTGCCAGCAGCTCCCCCCCACAGGGGGAAGAAAAACTGTTTTTT. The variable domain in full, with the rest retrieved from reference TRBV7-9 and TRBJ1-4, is DTGVSQNPRHKITKRGQNVTFRCDPISEHNRLYWYRQTLGQGPEFLTYFQNEAQLEKSRLLSDRFSAERPKGSFSTLEIQRTEQGDSAMYLCASSSPPQGEEKLFFGSGTQLSVL.

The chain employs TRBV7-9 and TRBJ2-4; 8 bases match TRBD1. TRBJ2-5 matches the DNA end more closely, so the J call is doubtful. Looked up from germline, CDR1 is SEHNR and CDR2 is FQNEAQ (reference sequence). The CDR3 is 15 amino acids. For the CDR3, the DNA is TGTGCCAGCAGCGGATCGGACAGGGATTATGAGACCCAGTACTTC. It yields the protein CASSGSDRDYETQYF.